This TCR beta chain stems from a study of glioma-infiltrating T cells. In the case of this clonotype: The antigen remains unidentified.

Regarding the study as a whole: Above-expected tissue-blood divergence occurred in all gliomas, most in low-grade ones. Only very few CDR3 sequences appeared in both tissue and blood.

Using RNA template, CDR3s of TCR alpha and beta were amplified with iRepertoire arm-PCR. Input was 100-400 ng of tissue mRNA or PBMC total RNA. Via MiXCR, TCRdb re-called the multiplex PCR reads, giving one row per CDR3 protein. The data hold about 180,000 distinct CDR3 sequences, with around 40% observed a single time. This receptor was taken from a human donor with low-grade glioma or glioblastoma, undergoing nonglioma brain surgery, or in good health (not recorded which). The material sequenced was glioma tissue, nonneoplastic brain tissue, or PBMCs (not recorded which).

In nucleotides, the CDR3 is TGTGCCAGCAGCTTAGAACTAGCGGGAGGGAATACGCAGTATTTT. Translated: CASSLELAGGNTQYF. V usage is TRBV7-8 and J usage is TRBJ2-3, with TRBD2 matching over 13 bases. The CDR3 sequence is 15 residues long. Germline V gene lookup returns CDR1 SGHVS and CDR2 FQNEAQ. V lost 1 base, J lost 7 bases, and 2 bases stayed unmatched.